This TCR beta chain originates from a study of STAT5B mutations in CD4+ large granular lymphocyte leukemia. For the study at large: When available, cryopreserved cells underwent CD8+ depletion before CD4+ selection. Study observations and caveats: TRBV06-family usage was enriched in top patient clones (8/27) versus controls (2/35).

Turning to this clone: What it recognizes is unknown.

This CDR3 has 10 amino acids. CDR1 DFQATT and CDR2 SNEGSKA come from the germline V gene (reference sequence). Trimming shortened V by 3 bases and J by 8 bases, and 7 bases separated the two germline ends. Original methodology: A productive frequency of 2.59 x 10-5 was the lowest detectable. Only in-frame clones appear in the TCRdb table, and some are missing; sequencing was by immunoSEQ multiplex PCR. D and trimming come from the DNA, and the V and J calls and clone size come from that table. The sample contains a few thousand clones, roughly 70% of which appear only once. This receptor was identified in a woman between 65 and 79 years old with CD4+ T-cell large granular lymphocyte leukemia. The chain uses TRBV20-1 and TRBJ1-2; no clear D gene. Sequences were obtained from PBMCs. The CDR3 loop is CSASPEGYTF. The CDR3 bases are TGCAGTGCTAGTCCCGAGGGCTACACCTTC.